These 5 T cell receptor beta chains were all obtained from the same sample, sequenced in a study of cytomegalovirus exposure and HLA in healthy donors. PCR involved 60 Vbeta and 13 Jbeta primers. Measured with immunoSEQ multiplex PCR; TCRdb has only the in-frame clones, and not every one. The sample includes roughly 110,000 clones, approximately 81% of them seen just once. Sequenced sample: PBMCs. Receptor source: a man aged 25-45 years in good health and CMV-seronegative.

This chain uses TRBV7-8 with TRBJ1-3, with unresolved D. The CDR3 covers 15 residues. The V end lost 2 bases, the J end lost 5 bases, and 13 bases lay between the germline ends. Germline-derived CDR1 and CDR2 are SGHVS and FQNEAQ. CDR3 protein: CASSLSLVLRNTIYF. The CDR3 region has the DNA TGTGCCAGCAGCTTATCGTTAGTATTAAGAAACACCATATATTTT.

This CDR3 is CASSHRTDYGYTF. Written as DNA, the CDR3 is TGTGCCAGCAGCCACAGGACAGATTATGGCTACACCTTC. The chain recombines TRBV14 with TRBJ1-2; tentative D call: TRBD1 (6 bases). With 3 bases removed from V and 5 bases from J, the gap between germline ends came to 10 bases. Germline V gene lookup returns CDR1 SGHDN and CDR2 FVKESK. There are 13 residues in the CDR3.

This clone was counted only a few times. In nucleotides, the CDR3 is TGTGCCAGCAGGCCCGACAGGGGGCTTTTTTACGAGCAGTACTTC. This codes for CASRPDRGLFYEQYF. The rearrangement joins TRBV6-5 to TRBJ2-7; 10 nucleotides match TRBD1. The CDR3 runs to 15 residues. Trimming at V came to 6 bases and at J to 4 bases, leaving 9 bases not matched to a gene. CDR1 is MNHEY, CDR2 SVGAGI, per germline.

V usage is TRBV11-2 and J usage is TRBJ1-1; no clear D. Germline V gene lookup returns CDR1 SGHAT and CDR2 FQNNGV. CDR3 length: 17 residues. The V gene lost 3 bases and the J gene lost 0 bases, with 17 bases spanning the gap. The CDR3 region is CASSFPPLPLMNTEAFF. The CDR3 region has the DNA TGTGCCAGCAGCTTTCCTCCCCTCCCCTTAATGAACACTGAAGCTTTCTTT.

The chain joins TRBV5-1 to TRBJ2-1; the match to TRBD1 covers 7 bases. CDR3 length: 13 residues. The V segment lost 3 bases and the J segment 9 bases; nucleotides outside the gene matches: 6. The germline V gene has CDR1 SGHRS and CDR2 YFSETQ. CDR3 protein: CASSSVQGSEQFF. CDR3 coding DNA: TGCGCCAGCAGCTCAGTACAGGGGAGTGAGCAGTTCTTC. Using reference TRBV5-1 and TRBJ2-1 for the parts outside the CDR3, the full variable domain is KAGVTQTPRYLIKTRGQQVTLSCSPISGHRSVSWYQQTPGQGLQFLFEYFSETQRNKGNFPGRFSGRQFSNSRSEMNVSTLELGDSALYLCASSSVQGSEQFFGPGTRLTVL.